The 31 T cell receptor beta chains below were found in one sample sequenced in a study of blood T cell repertoires in COVID-19. The protocol was immunoSEQ multiplex PCR, while the TCRdb copy is restricted to in-frame clones and leaves out a portion. The repertoire holds over 85,000 clones, with around 72% as singletons. Sequences were obtained from peripheral blood. The source of these receptors is a man between 65 and 79 years old with acute or convalescent COVID-19.

The chain uses TRBV3-1 (or the pseudogene TRBV3-2) and TRBJ2-7; 7 nucleotides line up with TRBD1. The CDR3 runs 14 residues. Germline V gene data show CDR1 as LGHDT and CDR2 as YNNKEL (reference sequence). Trimming cost V 4 bases and J 4 bases; bases outside gene matches: 7. DNA of the CDR3: TGTGCCAGCAGCCCCGACAGGGCTACATACGAGCAGTACTTC. This codes for CASSPDRATYEQYF.

The genes are TRBV19 and TRBJ2-2; 12 positions match TRBD2. The V segment lost 5 bases and the J segment 2 bases; nucleotides outside the gene matches: 9. Germline CDR1 LNHDA, CDR2 SQIVND (reference sequence). The CDR3 is 18 amino acids. CDR3: CASSETSGSLSNTGELFF. The CDR3 coding sequence is TGTGCCAGTAGTGAGACTAGCGGGAGTCTTAGTAACACCGGGGAGCTGTTTTTT.

This rearrangement joins TRBV30 to TRBJ1-1; possibly TRBD1 for D (5 bases). Trimming removed 0 bases at V and 1 base at J, with 18 bases between. The CDR3 spans 17 residues. From germline, CDR1 is GTSNPN and CDR2 SVGIG (reference sequence). CDR3 sequence reads: CAWSVLPGTRGNTEAFF. The DNA for the CDR3 is TGTGCCTGGAGTGTACTTCCCGGGACGCGGGGGAACACTGAAGCTTTCTTT.

The V gene is TRBV27, the J gene TRBJ2-7; TRBD1 is a possible D gene (6 bases). From germline, CDR1 is MNHEY and CDR2 SMNVEV (reference sequence). This CDR3 has 13 amino acids. Trimming removed 8 bases at V and 1 base at J, with 12 bases between. In DNA, the CDR3 is TGTGCCAGCCGCAGACAGGATTCCTACGAGCAGTACTTC. This sequence encodes CASRRQDSYEQYF.

The chain couples TRBV4-1 to TRBJ1-1; D is unclear. Deletions cut 1 base from V and 0 bases from J, with 9 bases between. The CDR3 consists of 15 residues. CDR1 and CDR2 from the germline V gene are MGHRA and YSYEKL. This CDR3 reads CASSQAAGMNTEAFF. The CDR3 DNA reads TGCGCCAGCAGCCAAGCTGCAGGTATGAACACTGAAGCTTTCTTT.

This rearrangement joins TRBV29-1 to TRBJ1-1; TRBD1 agrees at 10 bases. With 5 bases clipped from V and 1 base from J, the junction kept 1 base outside the gene matches. The CDR3 runs 13 residues. Germline V gene sequence: CDR1 SQVTM, CDR2 ANQGSEA. CDR3 amino acids: CSVRQGANTEAFF. CDR3 nucleotides: TGCAGCGTTCGACAGGGGGCGAACACTGAAGCTTTCTTT.

The chain recombines TRBV6-5 with TRBJ2-7, with D perhaps TRBD1 (6 bases). There are 15 residues in the CDR3. V lost 7 bases to trimming and J lost 5 bases, with 21 bases between them. Germline V CDR1 and CDR2: MNHEY, SVGAGI. In DNA, the CDR3 is TGTGCCAGCACCCCTCGGGCAGGGGAGATCCACGAGCAGTACTTC. Translated, it gives CASTPRAGEIHEQYF.

In this sample, this clone turned up a few times. The J gene is TRBJ2-7, the V gene TRBV28; 9 bases match TRBD2. Germline trimming cut 7 bases from V and 6 bases from J; bases unmatched to any gene: 10. The CDR3 runs to 14 residues. Germline values: CDR1 MDHEN, CDR2 SYDVKM. For the CDR3, the DNA is TGTGCCAGCACTAAGTTTGGCGGGGGGGGCGAGCAGTACTTC. Translation gives CASTKFGGGGEQYF.

The J gene is TRBJ1-1, the V gene TRBV27; TRBD1 agrees at 7 bases. Germline CDR1 MNHEY, CDR2 SMNVEV (reference sequence). The length of the CDR3 is 15 residues. The V and J ends lost 2 bases and 2 bases, in that order; junction bases with no gene match: 5. This CDR3 is CASSLAGGRNTEAFF. The CDR3 DNA follows: TGTGCCAGCAGTTTAGCAGGGGGTCGAAACACTGAAGCTTTCTTT.

This chain connects TRBV7-2 to TRBJ2-2; D is possibly TRBD1 (6 bases). Trimming took 3 bases from V and 13 from J, leaving 15 bases between them. CDR3 length: 13 amino acids. Per germline, CDR1 SGHTA and CDR2 FQGNSA. This CDR3 reads CASSFWGLGRLFF. The CDR3 DNA sequence: TGTGCCAGCAGCTTCTGGGGGCTGGGCAGGCTGTTTTTT.

J is TRBJ2-5 and V is TRBV9; 8 bases align to TRBD2. CDR3 length equals 15 residues. The V gene's germline CDR1 is SGDLS and CDR2 YYNGEE. V gave up 1 base and J gave up 3 bases; unmatched junction bases: 5. CDR3 nucleotide sequence: TGTGCCAGCAGCGTATTCGGGACTAGGGAAGAGACCCAGTACTTC. As protein: CASSVFGTREETQYF.

With respect to this clone: One end of the junction does not line up with germline, which may come from a read error. CDR3 in DNA: TGTGCTAGCACCCAAACCGGGGAGCTGTTTTTT. This encodes CASTQTGELFF. V and J are TRBV7-7 and TRBJ2-2; D uncertain. Germline loops: CDR1 SSHAT, CDR2 FNYEAQ (reference sequence). CDR3 length: 11 residues.

The chain combines TRBV5-4 with TRBJ2-1, with 7 nucleotides matching TRBD2. From germline, CDR1 is SGHNT and CDR2 YYREEE (reference sequence). The junction had 6 bases not matched to a gene; V was cut back by 0 bases and J by 0 bases. CDR3 length: 17 amino acids. The CDR3 nucleotides are TGTGCCAGCAGCTTGGGGGGAGGCGGGAGCTCCTACAATGAGCAGTTCTTC. Amino acid sequence: CASSLGGGGSSYNEQFF.

The chain carries TRBV7-8 and TRBJ1-6; 8 bases fit TRBD1. Germline lookup yields CDR1 SGHVS and CDR2 FQNEAQ. This CDR3 is built from 15 residues. J lost 9 bases, V lost 2 bases, and 6 bases had no gene match. The CDR3 nucleotides are TGTGCCAGCAGCTTAACGGGACAGGTCCCTTCACCCCTCCACTTT. Translation gives CASSLTGQVPSPLHF.

This rearrangement joins TRBV18 to TRBJ2-1; D might be TRBD1 (7 bases). This CDR3 is 15 amino acids long. CDR1 and CDR2 from the germline V gene are KGHSH and LQKENI. The V end lost 2 bases, the J end lost 8 bases, and 16 bases lay between the germline ends. The CDR3 reads CASSPDREAFDEQFF. The CDR3 nucleotides read TGTGCCAGCTCACCAGACAGGGAGGCTTTCGATGAGCAGTTCTTC.

The CDR3 reads CAWSRSGGEQYF. The DNA of the CDR3 is TGTGCCTGGAGTCGGTCAGGGGGCGAGCAGTACTTC. The chain uses TRBV30 and TRBJ2-7; 7 positions match TRBD1. J gave up 6 bases and V 2 bases, and 4 bases lay outside the gene matches. Germline-derived CDR1 and CDR2 are GTSNPN and SVGIG (reference sequence). The CDR3 covers 12 residues.

The rearrangement joins TRBV30 to TRBJ2-7, with D possibly being TRBD2 (6 bases). V lost 4 bases to trimming and J lost 0 bases, with 22 bases between them. The CDR3 sequence is 17 residues long. The germline gives CDR1 GTSNPN, CDR2 SVGIG (reference sequence). CDR3 nucleotide sequence: TGTGCCTGGAAGGCGGGACGTAAGACTGAGAGCTCCTACGAGCAGTACTTC. Its translation: CAWKAGRKTESSYEQYF.

V usage is TRBV18 and J usage is TRBJ2-7; 7 bases agree with TRBD2. V shed 6 bases and J 0 bases; nucleotides not matched to a gene: 5. The V gene's germline CDR1 is KGHSH and CDR2 LQKENI. The CDR3 contains 14 residues. The CDR3, as DNA: TGTGCCAGCTCGACCAGCGGGGCCTCCTACGAGCAGTACTTC. Its translation: CASSTSGASYEQYF.

The chain has TRBV2 and TRBJ2-5; D perhaps matches TRBD1 (6 bases). This CDR3 has 15 amino acids. V was cut by 8 bases and J by 1 base, with 17 bases left in between. CDR1 is SNHLY and CDR2 is FYNNEI in the germline V gene. CDR3 amino acids: CASQKYRDTQETQYF. CDR3 bases: TGTGCCAGCCAAAAATACCGGGACACCCAAGAGACCCAGTACTTC.

The rearrangement uses TRBV27 and TRBJ2-7; 9 positions match TRBD1. CDR1 and CDR2 (germline): MNHEY, SMNVEV (reference sequence). This CDR3 has 14 amino acids. After removal of 3 bases from V and 4 bases from J, the junction contained 4 bases not matched to a gene. CDR3 sequence: CASSFGTGTYEQYF. CDR3 DNA sequence: TGTGCCAGCAGTTTCGGGACAGGGACTTACGAGCAGTACTTC.

The chain carries TRBV29-1 and TRBJ2-5; 10 positions agree with TRBD1. The CDR3 extends over 16 amino acids. The trim removed 4 bases at V and 5 bases at J, leaving 13 bases unmatched. Germline V lookup: CDR1 SQVTM, CDR2 ANQGSEA. CDR3 sequence reads: CSVVYLRQGALETQYF. The CDR3 bases are TGCAGCGTTGTTTATCTACGACAGGGGGCCCTGGAGACCCAGTACTTC.

The genes are TRBV28 and TRBJ2-1; D is perhaps TRBD1 (6 bases). CDR1 is MDHEN, CDR2 SYDVKM, per germline. Trimming stripped 8 bases from V and 6 bases from J, with 14 bases between. The CDR3 totals 13 residues. CDR3 DNA: TGTGCCAGCGACGGACAGACCAGCAATGAGCAGTTCTTC. Residues: CASDGQTSNEQFF.

This clone was seen ten or more times. This chain uses TRBV27 with TRBJ2-7, with D unclear. The length of the CDR3 is 13 residues. V was cut by 7 bases and J by 1 base, with 11 bases left in between. In germline, CDR1 is MNHEY, CDR2 SMNVEV (reference sequence). CDR3 coding DNA: TGTGCCAGCACTTGGCACCCTTCCTACGAGCAGTACTTC. Its protein product is CASTWHPSYEQYF.

The chain uses TRBV5-1 and TRBJ2-3; D is perhaps TRBD1 (6 bases). The V end lost 4 bases, the J end lost 2 bases, and 11 bases lay between the germline ends. This CDR3 has 14 amino acids. Germline CDR1 reads SGHRS; CDR2 reads YFSETQ. CDR3 region: CASSGRGDTDTQYF. DNA of the CDR3: TGCGCCAGCAGCGGCAGGGGAGACACAGATACGCAGTATTTT.

The genes are TRBV5-1 and TRBJ2-1, with TRBD2 matching 7 bases. Per the germline V gene, CDR1 is SGHRS and CDR2 is YFSETQ. The ends lost 0 bases at V and 9 bases at J; junction bases unmatched: 6. This CDR3 comprises 14 residues. The CDR3 spells CASSLEVLATEQFF. CDR3 sequence (DNA): TGCGCCAGCAGCTTGGAGGTACTAGCGACTGAGCAGTTCTTC.

This clone was detected only a few times. V and J are TRBV13 and TRBJ2-7; 9 nucleotides align to TRBD2. CDR1 is PRHDT, CDR2 FYEKMQ, per germline (reference sequence). The CDR3 extends over 18 amino acids. With 5 bases clipped from V and 0 bases from J, the junction kept 14 bases outside the gene matches. This CDR3 is CASSPGTSRPGFSYEQYF. CDR3 bases: TGTGCCAGCAGCCCCGGGACTAGCCGGCCCGGGTTCTCCTACGAGCAGTACTTC. Complete variable domain (other parts from reference TRBV13 and TRBJ2-7): AAGVIQSPRHLIKEKRETATLKCYPIPRHDTVYWYQQGPGQDPQFLISFYEKMQSDKGSIPDRFSAQQFSDYHSELNMSSLELGDSALYFCASSPGTSRPGFSYEQYFGPGTRLTVT.

The rearrangement links TRBV5-4 to TRBJ2-1, with 11 positions matching TRBD1. The length of the CDR3 is 17 residues. The germline CDR1 and CDR2 sequences are SGHNT and YYREEE (reference sequence). V shed 1 base, J shed 1 base, and the junction held 4 bases outside the gene matches. The DNA for the CDR3 is TGTGCCAGCAGCTTGACTGGGACAGGGGGTTCCTACAATGAGCAGTTCTTC. Residues: CASSLTGTGGSYNEQFF.

This chain links TRBV5-5 with TRBJ1-2; possibly TRBD1 for D (5 bases). The V gene lost 0 bases and the J gene lost 7 bases, with 7 bases spanning the gap. Germline values: CDR1 SGHKS, CDR2 YYEKEE (reference sequence). The CDR3 has 12 residues. The CDR3 bases are TGTGCCAGCAGCTTGGGGGGCATTGGCTACACCTTC. This codes for CASSLGGIGYTF. The whole variable domain, filled in from reference TRBV5-5 and TRBJ1-2, reads DAGVTQSPTHLIKTRGQQVTLRCSPISGHKSVSWYQQVLGQGPQFIFQYYEKEERGRGNFPDRFSARQFPNYSSELNVNALLLGDSALYLCASSLGGIGYTFGSGTRLTVV.

The chain employs TRBV5-4 and TRBJ2-3; the D gene is possibly TRBD2 (5 bases). The CDR3 is made up of 16 amino acids. The V end was cut by 0 bases, the J end by 4 bases, with 15 bases between. Germline assignment: CDR1 SGHNT and CDR2 YYREEE (reference sequence). CDR3 nucleotides: TGTGCCAGCAGCTTGGAGACGGGAAGTAGGGCAGATACGCAGTATTTT. Protein sequence: CASSLETGSRADTQYF. Combining the CDR3 with reference TRBV5-4 and TRBJ2-3 gives the whole variable domain ETGVTQSPTHLIKTRGQQVTLRCSSQSGHNTVSWYQQALGQGPQFIFQYYREEENGRGNFPPRFSGLQFPNYSSELNVNALELDDSALYLCASSLETGSRADTQYFGPGTRLTVL.

J is TRBJ1-2 and V is TRBV3-1 (or the pseudogene TRBV3-2); 8 bases are a match to TRBD1. The J segment lost 13 bases and the V segment lost 1 base, leaving 11 bases of the junction unmatched. Germline values: CDR1 LGHDT, CDR2 YNNKEL (reference sequence). This CDR3 is built from 14 residues. The CDR3 sequence is CASSQASPQGAFTF. The CDR3 nucleotides read TGTGCCAGCAGCCAAGCGTCCCCCCAGGGGGCGTTCACCTTC.

The chain has TRBV24-1 and TRBJ2-5, with TRBD1 matching 9 bases. CDR1 and CDR2 (germline): KGHDR, SFDVKD. This CDR3 has 16 residues. Trimming cost V 4 bases and J 7 bases; bases outside gene matches: 12. The DNA of the CDR3 is TGTGCCACCAGTGACCTGACAGGGGGGCCCACCGGGACCCAGTACTTC. This translates into CATSDLTGGPTGTQYF.